This T cell receptor (beta chain) was recorded in a study of blood T cell repertoires in COVID-19. TCRdb's table, derived via immunoSEQ multiplex PCR, lists solely in-frame clones and lacks some. This table has about 110,000 clones, about nine tenths appearing once. This receptor was taken from a woman aged 30 to 39 with acute or convalescent COVID-19. Sequenced input: peripheral blood.

CDR3 amino acids: CASSLQGYEQYF. In nucleotides, the CDR3 is TGTGCCAGCAGCTTACAGGGTTACGAGCAGTACTTC. J is TRBJ2-7 and V is TRBV7-9; weak D call: TRBD1 (5 bases). Germline V CDR1 and CDR2: SEHNR, FQNEAQ (reference sequence). The CDR3 has 12 residues. V lost 2 bases, J lost 4 bases, and 6 bases lay in between.